This TCR beta chain was identified in a study of control samples from healthy donors and cancer patients. The CDR3 consists of 13 residues. Germline V CDR1 and CDR2: SGHVS, FNYEAQ. Deletions cut 1 base from V and 3 bases from J, with 7 bases between. Produced via immunoSEQ multiplex PCR; TCRdb's table is partial and in-frame only. The table lists around 13,000 clones, about 92% of them singletons. The receptor's source is an older man with lung cancer. V and J are TRBV7-6 and TRBJ2-7; D is unresolved. Sequences were obtained from PBMCs. The CDR3: CASSLGPNYEQYV. CDR3 sequence (DNA): TGTGCCAGCAGCTTAGGACCAAACTACGAGCAGTACGTC.